This passage covers 8 T cell receptor beta chains from one sample sequenced in a study of Tregs in tolerant kidney transplant recipients. This table comes from immunoSEQ multiplex PCR, and its TCRdb copy is limited to in-frame clones, with some not included. The table records 40,000 to 50,000 clones, roughly 87% of them present only once. Mixed chimerism was transient after nonmyeloablative marrow transplants from related graft donors. This specimen was CD8+ T cells from blood (PBMCs), taken 12 months after the transplant. The receptor set was obtained from a human patient who received a combined kidney and bone marrow transplant. T cells may partly derive from the graft donor.

Sample share makes this clone medium-sized. J is TRBJ2-1 and V is TRBV6-4; 8 bases match TRBD2. The junction had 6 bases not matched to a gene; V was cut back by 3 bases and J by 5 bases. CDR1 and CDR2 (germline): MRHNA, SNTAGT. The CDR3 runs to 15 residues. CDR3 residues: CASSESSGGNNEQFF. The CDR3 DNA follows: TGTGCCAGCAGTGAGTCCAGCGGGGGAAACAATGAGCAGTTCTTC.

The chain has TRBV4-1 and TRBJ2-1; 7 positions agree with TRBD2. Germline CDR1 is MGHRA and CDR2 is YSYEKL. With 2 bases clipped from V and 10 bases from J, the junction kept 11 bases outside the gene matches. The CDR3 consists of 15 residues. The CDR3 DNA reads TGCGCCAGCAGCCAATTGGCCGGGAGGCGGCACGAGCAGTTCTTC. Encoded protein: CASSQLAGRRHEQFF.

The V and J genes are TRBV7-9 and TRBJ1-4; D is perhaps TRBD1 (6 bases). The CDR3 consists of 14 residues. Germline V CDR1 and CDR2: SEHNR, FQNEAQ (reference sequence). Trimming took 1 base from V and 7 from J, leaving 10 bases between them. Here the CDR3 reads CASSLGTDTEKLFF. The CDR3 nucleotides are TGTGCCAGCAGCTTAGGGACAGACACTGAAAAACTGTTTTTT.

This chain uses TRBV7-9 with TRBJ2-7; 7 bases fit TRBD1. Germline CDR1 reads SEHNR; CDR2 reads FQNEAQ (reference sequence). Trimming removed 4 bases from V and 5 bases from J; junction bases left unmatched: 11. This CDR3 is built from 15 residues. The CDR3 DNA follows: TGTGCCAGCAGCTGGGCTACAGGGGAAGTCCACGAGCAGTACTTC. It codes for CASSWATGEVHEQYF.

The chain employs TRBV6-6 and TRBJ2-5; perhaps TRBD1 as D (5 bases). The DNA end is more similar to TRBJ2-7, so the J call may be wrong. Germline loops: CDR1 MNHNY, CDR2 SVGAGI (reference sequence). The CDR3 covers 12 residues. CDR3 in DNA: TGTGCCAGCGGGGCCCCTTCCTACGAGCAGTACTTC. The encoded protein is CASGAPSYEQYF.

Written as DNA, the CDR3 is TGTGCCAGTAGAACCTCCGGCGGGGGTATCTACAATGAGCAGTTCTTC. Amino acids: CASRTSGGGIYNEQFF. This rearrangement joins TRBV19 to TRBJ2-1, with 7 bases identical to TRBD2. The V gene's germline CDR1 is LNHDA and CDR2 SQIVND (reference sequence). V was pared by 6 bases and J by 3 bases, with 11 bases of the junction left unmatched. The CDR3 length is 16 residues.

This chain uses TRBV11-3 with TRBJ2-7, with TRBD1 matching over 10 bases. Per the germline V gene, CDR1 is SGHNT and CDR2 is YENEEA. The CDR3 runs 15 residues. V lost 5 bases and J lost 3; bases outside the gene matches: 7. CDR3 in DNA: TGTGCCAGCAGCGCCGGGACAGGGGAAGGCTACGAGCAGTACTTC. Its translation is CASSAGTGEGYEQYF.

J is TRBJ2-7 and V is TRBV27; 10 bases agree with TRBD2. The junction had 12 bases not matched to a gene; V was cut back by 4 bases and J by 3 bases. The CDR3 extends over 17 amino acids. The germline CDR1 and CDR2 sequences are MNHEY and SMNVEV (reference sequence). DNA for the CDR3: TGTGCCAGCAGTTCGACTCTAGCGGGGGAGTTCTTCTACGAGCAGTACTTC. Its translation is CASSSTLAGEFFYEQYF.